This entry lists 16 T cell receptor beta chains sequenced from one sample in a study of blood T cell repertoires in COVID-19. The table came from immunoSEQ multiplex PCR; TCRdb's copy has only in-frame clones and leaves some out. The sample has about 140,000 clones, about 86% seen once. Sequencing was carried out using peripheral blood. Source of these receptors: a woman in her sixties or seventies with acute or convalescent COVID-19.

The chain carries TRBV11-2 and TRBJ2-7, with 13 bases matching TRBD2. The CDR3 is 14 amino acids. V shed 5 bases and J 8 bases; nucleotides not matched to a gene: 6. Germline assignment: CDR1 SGHAT and CDR2 FQNNGV. CDR3 sequence reads: CASSPSTSGGKQYF. In nucleotides, the CDR3 is TGTGCCAGCAGCCCGTCGACTAGCGGGGGGAAGCAGTACTTC.

This clone has only one observation. This chain connects TRBV6-5 to TRBJ2-3; TRBD2 agrees at 8 bases. Germline V lookup: CDR1 MNHEY, CDR2 SVGAGI. This CDR3 comprises 13 residues. Losses at the gene ends were 8 bases for V and 4 bases for J; bases not matched to a gene: 5. The CDR3 nucleotides are TGTGCCAGCCGGCGGGGGGTTCCAGATACGCAGTATTTT. The encoded protein is CASRRGVPDTQYF.

This clone came up a few times. V gene TRBV3-1 (or the pseudogene TRBV3-2) combines with J gene TRBJ1-6; 7 nucleotides line up with TRBD1. The germline CDR1 and CDR2 sequences are LGHDT and YNNKEL (reference sequence). The length of the CDR3 is 16 residues. The V and J ends lost 1 base and 8 bases, in that order; junction bases with no gene match: 8. CDR3 in DNA: TGTGCCAGCAGCCAAGTAGAGCCAGGGGGTTATTCACCCCTCCACTTT. Translated: CASSQVEPGGYSPLHF.

V and J are TRBV27 and TRBJ2-3; 12 bases are a match to TRBD1. The CDR3 is 17 residues long. V was clipped by 4 bases and J by 2 bases; unmatched bases: 7. Germline V gene data show CDR1 as MNHEY and CDR2 as SMNVEV (reference sequence). CDR3 coding DNA: TGTGCCAGCAGTTGGACGGGGACAGGGGGCTTCACAGATACGCAGTATTTT. Its translation: CASSWTGTGGFTDTQYF.

The chain carries TRBV4-3 and TRBJ2-3; D is uncertain. This CDR3 has 15 amino acids. The ends were cut back, 0 bases at V and 2 bases at J, with 9 bases in the middle. Germline CDR1 reads LGHNA; CDR2 reads YSLEER. The CDR3 nucleotides are TGCGCCAGCAGCCAAGATTCACAGATCACAGATACGCAGTATTTT. This codes for CASSQDSQITDTQYF.

This clone appeared a few times. This CDR3 is CASSSQEASPLHF. The CDR3 DNA follows: TGTGCCAGCAGCTCACAGGAAGCTTCACCCCTCCACTTT. The chain is built from TRBV7-9 and TRBJ1-6; possibly TRBD1 for D (5 bases). CDR1 SEHNR and CDR2 FQNEAQ come from the germline V gene (reference sequence). Trimming left V 4 bases short and J 9 bases short, with 10 bases between. The CDR3 covers 13 residues.

This chain links TRBV19 with TRBJ1-6, with 7 nucleotides matching TRBD1. Trimming took 6 bases from V and 7 from J; bases not matched to a gene: 9. Germline CDR1 reads LNHDA; CDR2 reads SQIVND (reference sequence). The CDR3 has 15 residues. The CDR3 DNA reads as TGTGCCAGTAGCACAAGAGACAGGGCGAATTCACCCCTCCACTTT. As protein: CASSTRDRANSPLHF.

This clone was picked up one time. The chain links TRBV6-1 to TRBJ2-7; unclear D gene. V dropped 0 bases and J dropped 6 bases, with 15 bases sitting between them. The germline V gene encodes CDR1 MNHNS and CDR2 SASEGT. This CDR3 spans 15 amino acids. Here the CDR3 reads CASSEAMAQRGEQYF. The CDR3 region has the DNA TGTGCCAGCAGTGAAGCTATGGCACAAAGAGGCGAGCAGTACTTC.

The chain is built from TRBV5-1 and TRBJ2-5; 9 nucleotides agree with TRBD2. V trimming: 10 bases; J trimming: 5 bases; junction bases outside the gene matches: 9. Germline V lookup: CDR1 SGHRS, CDR2 YFSETQ. CDR3 length: 13 amino acids. Here the CDR3 DNA reads TGCGCCGGCCGGCGGGGGGGAGAGGAGACCCAGTACTTC. Amino acid sequence: CAGRRGGEETQYF.

The V gene is TRBV28, the J gene TRBJ2-6; D perhaps matches TRBD1 (5 bases). Trimming cost V 3 bases and J 0 bases, with 9 bases left between them. The CDR3 runs 16 residues. Germline V gene data show CDR1 as MDHEN and CDR2 as SYDVKM. In nucleotides, the CDR3 is TGTGCCAGCAGTTTGGGGCAGGGCTCTGGGGCCAACGTCCTGACTTTC. Translated, it gives CASSLGQGSGANVLTF.

The rearrangement links TRBV7-9 to TRBJ2-2; TRBD1 might be the D (6 bases). Germline assignment: CDR1 SEHNR and CDR2 FQNEAQ (reference sequence). V lost 2 bases to trimming and J lost 8 bases, with 15 bases between them. The CDR3 has 15 residues. CDR3 residues: CASSLFEQGSGELFF. CDR3 coding DNA: TGTGCCAGCAGCTTATTCGAACAGGGAAGTGGGGAGCTGTTTTTT.

The chain carries TRBV11-2 and TRBJ1-2; a possible D gene is TRBD1 (6 bases). Germline loops: CDR1 SGHAT, CDR2 FQNNGV. The CDR3 runs to 12 residues. V lost 1 base to trimming and J lost 8 bases, with 8 bases between them. This chain's CDR3 is CASSLGRGGYTF. CDR3 nucleotide sequence: TGTGCCAGCAGCTTAGGCAGGGGCGGCTACACCTTC.

The V and J genes are TRBV28 and TRBJ2-7; 8 bases are shared with TRBD2. The germline CDR1 and CDR2 sequences are MDHEN and SYDVKM. The ends lost 7 bases at V and 3 bases at J; junction bases unmatched: 8. This CDR3 contains 14 residues. The CDR3 sequence is CASNERGGGYEQYF. CDR3 DNA: TGTGCCAGCAACGAACGGGGGGGTGGCTACGAGCAGTACTTC.

This clone was seen only once. The rearrangement joins TRBV6-1 to TRBJ2-1, with D maybe TRBD2 (6 bases). With 2 bases removed from V and 2 bases from J, the gap between germline ends came to 16 bases. Germline assignment: CDR1 MNHNS and CDR2 SASEGT. The CDR3 loop spans 17 amino acids. CDR3 protein: CASSEPLPGLTYNEQFF. The CDR3 DNA sequence: TGTGCCAGCAGTGAACCCCTCCCGGGACTCACCTACAATGAGCAGTTCTTC.

The chain is built from TRBV7-9 and TRBJ2-4; a weak D match, TRBD1 (6 bases). Germline CDR1 and CDR2: SEHNR and FQNEAQ (reference sequence). The germline V and J ends were trimmed by 3 bases and 2 bases, with 8 bases remaining between them. The CDR3 extends over 14 amino acids. CDR3 protein: CASSFQGTKNIQYF. DNA for the CDR3: TGTGCCAGCAGCTTTCAGGGGACCAAAAACATTCAGTACTTC.

This clone is a singleton in its sample. The chain uses TRBV11-2 and TRBJ1-6, with TRBD1 matching 8 bases. The junction had 1 base not matched to a gene; V was cut back by 5 bases and J by 4 bases. CDR1 is SGHAT and CDR2 is FQNNGV in the germline V gene. The CDR3 has 14 amino acids. The CDR3 DNA reads TGTGCCAGCAGCAACAGGGGGTATAATTCACCCCTCCACTTT. It codes for CASSNRGYNSPLHF.